This TCR beta chain comes out of a study of cytomegalovirus exposure and HLA in healthy donors. This clone has only one observation. Primers for the PCR totalled 60 Vbeta and 13 Jbeta. The data were produced by immunoSEQ multiplex PCR, yet TCRdb's version contains in-frame clones alone and is incomplete. Seen here are tens of thousands of clones, approximately 70% observed once, and the top ten hold 12% to 15%. Deletions cut 6 bases from V and 5 bases from J, with 13 bases between. Germline V gives CDR1 MNHEY, CDR2 SVGAGI. The CDR3 extends over 13 amino acids. Source material: PBMCs. The origin of this receptor is a male donor in good health and CMV-seropositive. V usage is TRBV6-5 and J usage is TRBJ2-5; TRBD2 is a possible D gene (5 bases). CDR3 sequence: CASRHGVRETQYF. The CDR3 bases are TGTGCCAGCAGGCACGGGGTCAGGGAGACCCAGTACTTC.